The next 9 T cell receptor beta chains were all read from a single sample in a study of early T cells in non-severe SARS-CoV-2 infection. TCRdb itself ran the 5' RACE reads through MiXCR, one entry per CDR3 protein. Of about 30,000 distinct CDR3 sequences listed, 5.5% to 8% are singletons. Sequencing was done on a sample of whole blood. These receptors all stem from an adult who was a healthcare worker with PCR-confirmed SARS-CoV-2 infection or an uninfected control (not recorded which).

Ten or more counts support this clonotype. The chain has TRBV5-4 and TRBJ2-5; 10 bases align to TRBD2. Per the germline V gene, CDR1 is SGHNT and CDR2 is YYREEE (reference sequence). J was trimmed by 4 bases and V by 0 bases; bases with no gene match: 6. The CDR3 extends over 16 amino acids. For the CDR3, the DNA is TGTGCCAGCAGCTTGGCTATAGCGGGAGGCGGAGAGACCCAGTACTTC. This gives the protein CASSLAIAGGGETQYF.

This clonotype was seen repeatedly, ten times or more. This chain joins TRBV19 and TRBJ2-1; TRBD1 matches 8 bases. J gave up 7 bases and V 8 bases, and 1 base lay outside the gene matches. CDR1 is LNHDA, CDR2 SQIVND, per germline (reference sequence). The CDR3 extends over 11 amino acids. CDR3 sequence reads: CASDRGNEQFF. The CDR3 bases are TGTGCCAGTGACAGGGGAAATGAGCAGTTCTTC.

This clonotype was observed at least ten times. This sequence joins TRBV15 and TRBJ2-1; 8 bases agree with TRBD1. The CDR3 sequence is 17 residues long. The germline V gene encodes CDR1 LNHNV and CDR2 YYDKDF (reference sequence). V lost 3 bases and J lost 2; bases outside the gene matches: 9. Written as DNA, the CDR3 is TGTGCCACCAGCAGGGCGGTGGGACAGGTCCCCTACAATGAGCAGTTCTTC. It encodes CATSRAVGQVPYNEQFF.

This clonotype appeared many times. This chain uses TRBV7-9 with TRBJ2-1; the match to TRBD2 covers 15 bases. From germline, CDR1 is SEHNR and CDR2 FQNEAQ (reference sequence). The CDR3 sequence is 18 residues long. V lost 5 bases to trimming and J lost 4 bases; unmatched junction nucleotides: 9. The CDR3 nucleotides read TGTGCCAGCAGCCTTCGGACTAGCGGGAGGGCGGGTTACAATGAGCAGTTCTTC. It yields the protein CASSLRTSGRAGYNEQFF.

This clonotype has just a few counts. As DNA, the CDR3 is TGTGCCAGCAGCCAAGATGGGAGAACAGGGGTTAATTCACCCCTCCACTTT. Amino acids: CASSQDGRTGVNSPLHF. The chain carries TRBV4-2 and TRBJ1-6; 7 bases agree with TRBD1. The CDR3 loop spans 17 amino acids. V lost 0 bases to trimming and J lost 6 bases; unmatched junction nucleotides: 8. Germline CDR1 and CDR2: LGHNA and YNFKEQ.

The chain carries TRBV5-6 and TRBJ2-3; D is uncertain. Germline V gives CDR1 SGHDT, CDR2 YYEEEE. Trimming removed 0 bases from V and 2 bases from J, with 7 bases in between. There are 14 residues in the CDR3. CDR3 nucleotides: TGTGCCAGCAGCTTGGATCCGTCCACAGATACGCAGTATTTT. Translation gives CASSLDPSTDTQYF.

This clonotype was detected only a few times. CDR3 residues: CASRKQNTDTQYF. CDR3 in DNA: TGTGCCAGCAGGAAGCAAAACACAGATACGCAGTATTTT. The V gene is TRBV12-3 or TRBV12-4, the J gene TRBJ2-3; D remains unclear. This CDR3 has 13 residues. Deletions cut 6 bases from V and 2 bases from J, with 9 bases between.

This clonotype was found many times. The gene calls are TRBV20-1 and TRBJ2-7, with D possibly being TRBD1 (6 bases). The V and J ends lost 2 bases and 3 bases respectively, with 11 bases between them. The CDR3 totals 13 residues. In germline, CDR1 is DFQATT, CDR2 SNEGSKA (reference sequence). This CDR3 is CSARKGQIYEQYF. The DNA of the CDR3 is TGCAGTGCTAGAAAAGGACAGATCTACGAGCAGTACTTC.

The table lists this clonotype with a few counts. The chain links TRBV7-6 to TRBJ2-7, with D possibly being TRBD1 or TRBD2 (5 bases each). CDR1 is SGHVS and CDR2 is FNYEAQ in the germline V gene. V was shortened by 5 bases and J by 3 bases, with 11 bases between the two germline ends. The CDR3 extends over 13 amino acids. The chain's CDR3 is CASSPGTDYEQYF. The DNA of the CDR3 is TGTGCCAGCAGCCCCGGGACGGACTACGAGCAGTACTTC.